This TCR beta chain was recorded in a study of T-cell memory formation after mild COVID-19. Study-wide context: In these data, TCR clusters were largely donor specific. General study points: Second-wave clones peaking on day 37 lacked confirmed SARS-CoV-2 specificity. Clones that contracted from day 15 to 85 had balanced CD4/CD8; later expanders were CD4+ biased.

It was 5'RACE with constant-segment primers that produced the TCR alpha and TCR beta cDNA libraries, which carried sample barcodes and UMIs. TCRdb redid the calling of the 5' RACE reads with MiXCR, one entry per CDR3 protein. Here the sample spans a few hundred thousand distinct CDR3 sequences, more than 15% being singletons. This CDR3 is 17 amino acids long. V lost 6 bases, J lost 0 bases, and 13 bases stayed unmatched. This clonotype has only a few counts. Its target is not known. The V gene is TRBV12-3 or TRBV12-4, the J gene TRBJ2-7, with 8 bases that match TRBD1. Sequencing was carried out using PBMCs or a T cell subset sorted from them (not recorded which). This clonotype was sampled from a young man who had mild COVID-19 (a few samples of this study predate the infection). Cell type and time point are not known. The CDR3, as DNA: TGTGCCAGCAGCCCCTTGGCAACAGGGGGAAGCTCCTACGAGCAGTACTTC. As protein: CASSPLATGGSSYEQYF.